A single sample is the source of the 10 T cell receptor beta chains below, sequenced in a study of blood T cell repertoires in COVID-19. Using immunoSEQ multiplex PCR, the repertoire was profiled, and TCRdb retains in-frame clones only, with some absent. The table lists about 230,000 clones, roughly four fifths of them singletons. Sequenced: peripheral blood. These receptors were taken from a woman of 80 years or more with COVID-19, enrolled during active disease.

The chain recombines TRBV5-5 with TRBJ2-2, with D possibly TRBD1 on 5 matching bases. The CDR3 is made up of 15 amino acids. The germline V gene encodes CDR1 SGHKS and CDR2 YYEKEE (reference sequence). Trimming took 0 bases from V and 6 from J, leaving 12 bases between them. The chain's CDR3 is CASSLVVGAAGELFF. CDR3 in DNA: TGTGCCAGCAGCTTGGTGGTTGGGGCGGCCGGGGAGCTGTTTTTT.

V is TRBV19 and J is TRBJ1-5; D uncertain. V lost 6 bases and J 2 bases, leaving 14 bases between the germline ends. This CDR3 has 15 amino acids. CDR1 LNHDA and CDR2 SQIVND come from the germline V gene (reference sequence). CDR3 in DNA: TGTGCCAGTAGGTCCCAAGACATTGGCAATCAGCCCCAGCATTTT. It is translated as CASRSQDIGNQPQHF. The whole variable domain, remainder taken from reference TRBV19 and TRBJ1-5, is DGGITQSPKYLFRKEGQNVTLSCEQNLNHDAMYWYRQDPGQGLRLIYYSQIVNDFQKGDIAEGYSVSREKKESFPLTVTSAQKNPTAFYLCASRSQDIGNQPQHFGDGTRLSIL.

The chain joins TRBV11-2 to TRBJ1-2; D perhaps matches TRBD1 (6 bases). The CDR3 covers 13 residues. Germline V gene lookup returns CDR1 SGHAT and CDR2 FQNNGV. V gave up 5 bases and J gave up 8 bases, with 15 bases separating them. CDR3 region: CASSVQPGEGYTF. The DNA for the CDR3 is TGTGCCAGCAGCGTACAACCAGGGGAGGGCTACACCTTC.

V gene TRBV6-5 combines with J gene TRBJ2-7, with 11 bases that match TRBD1. V gave up 5 bases and J gave up 7 bases; unmatched junction bases: 10. This CDR3 is built from 15 residues. Germline V lookup: CDR1 MNHEY, CDR2 SVGAGI. CDR3 sequence (DNA): TGTGCCAGCAGTAACCTCGGACAGGGGGCAGGGGAGCAGTACTTC. Its protein product is CASSNLGQGAGEQYF.

Written as DNA, the CDR3 is TGTGCCATCAGTGACCCACTAGCGCCCTCCTACGAGCAGTACTTC. Translated, it gives CAISDPLAPSYEQYF. The chain links TRBV10-3 to TRBJ2-7; TRBD2 aligns across 7 bases. The CDR3 is 15 amino acids. Per the germline V gene, CDR1 is ENHRY and CDR2 is SYGVKD. The trim removed 3 bases at V and 0 bases at J, leaving 5 bases unmatched.

The chain combines TRBV18 with TRBJ1-2, with D maybe TRBD1 (5 bases). This CDR3 region has 17 residues. The V and J ends lost 3 bases and 4 bases respectively, with 21 bases between them. Germline lookup yields CDR1 KGHSH and CDR2 LQKENI. This CDR3 reads CASSPQLRGEVTYGYTF. The CDR3 region has the DNA TGTGCCAGCTCACCCCAACTAAGAGGGGAGGTAACCTATGGCTACACCTTC.

V gene TRBV13 combines with J gene TRBJ1-1, with 8 bases aligning to TRBD1. V lost 5 bases to trimming and J lost 3 bases; unmatched junction nucleotides: 2. This CDR3 spans 13 amino acids. Germline V gene lookup returns CDR1 PRHDT and CDR2 FYEKMQ (reference sequence). CDR3 region: CASSHRGYTEAFF. The DNA of the CDR3 is TGTGCCAGCAGCCACAGGGGGTACACTGAAGCTTTCTTT.

The chain links TRBV28 to TRBJ2-7, with D perhaps TRBD1 (6 bases). V was clipped by 6 bases and J by 3 bases, with 9 bases between them. The CDR3 covers 12 residues. Germline V gene lookup returns CDR1 MDHEN and CDR2 SYDVKM. As DNA, the CDR3 is TGTGCCAGCAGGGGGACAATCTACGAGCAGTACTTC. This gives the protein CASRGTIYEQYF.

The J gene is TRBJ2-2, the V gene TRBV19; D unresolved. Germline V gene data show CDR1 as LNHDA and CDR2 as SQIVND (reference sequence). Trimming stripped 7 bases from V and 6 bases from J, with 18 bases between. CDR3 length: 15 residues. DNA of the CDR3: TGTGCCAGTACCCCGCAATCACAGTTACCCGGGGAGCTGTTTTTT. Its protein is CASTPQSQLPGELFF.

This sequence joins TRBV28 and TRBJ2-3; 11 bases align to TRBD2. V trimming: 6 bases; J trimming: 3 bases; junction bases outside the gene matches: 8. The CDR3 is made up of 16 amino acids. Per germline, CDR1 MDHEN and CDR2 SYDVKM. CDR3 loop: CASSPRPSGRTDTQYF. The CDR3 nucleotides are TGTGCCAGCAGCCCCCGGCCTAGCGGGAGGACAGATACGCAGTATTTT.